A selection of T cell receptor beta chains follows, all from one sample in a study of cytomegalovirus exposure and HLA in healthy donors. Assay: immunoSEQ multiplex PCR; the TCRdb copy retains only in-frame clones and omits some. The table lists around 180,000 clones, about four fifths of them singletons, with approximately 0.26% in the top ten. The sequenced sample was PBMCs. These receptors all come from a boy younger than 18 in good health and CMV-seronegative. CDR3s include the opening cysteine and the closing phenylalanine or tryptophan. Each record gives: J gene, clone size, D gene, V gene, CDR3 protein, CDR3 DNA. D genes are given only for firm matches. Size tells how often a clone was seen (once, few, many) or the class of an expanded clone, and some rows leave it out.

TRBJ1-2,.,.,TRBV28,CASKREGGMGGYTF,TGTGCCAGCAAGCGGGAGGGTGGCATGGGTGGCTACACCTTC
TRBJ1-5,.,.,TRBV7-9,CASSLLSNGTEGNQPQHF,TGTGCCAGCAGCTTACTGAGTAATGGCACAGAAGGCAATCAGCCCCAGCATTTT
TRBJ1-2,.,TRBD1,TRBV5-4,CASSTPGGSYGYTF,TGTGCCAGCAGCACACCAGGGGGCAGCTATGGCTACACCTTC
TRBJ1-2,.,TRBD1,TRBV5-6,CASSLDLRGQNYGYTF,TGTGCCAGCAGCTTGGATTTAAGGGGGCAAAACTATGGCTACACCTTC
TRBJ2-3,.,TRBD1,TRBV27,CASSPRDRGTDTQYF,TGTGCCAGCAGTCCCCGGGACAGGGGGACAGATACGCAGTATTTT
TRBJ2-7,.,.,TRBV9,CASSTHDRYSYEQYF,TGTGCCAGCAGCACACACGACAGGTACTCCTACGAGCAGTACTTC
TRBJ2-5,.,TRBD2,TRBV7-9,CASSLRGGEETQYF,TGTGCCAGCAGCCTACGGGGGGGGGAGGAGACCCAGTACTTC
TRBJ1-2,.,.,TRBV5-7,CASSLLLSGYTF,TGTGCCAGCAGCTTACTACTTTCAGGCTACACCTTC
TRBJ2-1,.,.,TRBV5-1,CASSSMREGDEQFF,TGCGCCAGCAGCTCCATGCGGGAAGGTGATGAGCAGTTCTTC
TRBJ2-7,.,.,TRBV7-9,CASSLVGPLTYTYEQYF,TGTGCCAGCAGCTTAGTTGGCCCACTAACTTATACCTACGAGCAGTACTTC
TRBJ2-2,.,.,TRBV5-1,CASSEDGEGGELFF,TGCGCCAGCAGCGAAGACGGAGAGGGAGGGGAGCTGTTTTTT
TRBJ1-4,.,.,TRBV10-3,CAISQNRVTNEKLFF,TGTGCCATCAGCCAAAACAGGGTTACTAATGAAAAACTGTTTTTT
TRBJ2-6,.,.,TRBV5-1,CASSPAGANVLTF,TGCGCCAGCAGCCCGGCTGGGGCCAACGTCCTGACTTTC
TRBJ2-3,.,TRBD2,TRBV28,CASSEIGLAGFTDTQYF,TGTGCCAGCAGTGAGATAGGACTAGCGGGTTTCACAGATACGCAGTATTTT
TRBJ1-2,.,TRBD1,TRBV27,CASSLSDFRDSSLDGYTF,TGTGCCAGCAGTTTATCGGATTTTAGGGACAGCTCCCTCGATGGCTACACCTTC
TRBJ1-2,few,TRBD1,TRBV6-5,CASKGAMGYTF,TGTGCCAGCAAGGGGGCGATGGGCTACACCTTC
TRBJ2-7,few,TRBD2,TRBV6-5,CASRGVGSGRNEQYF,TGTGCCAGCAGGGGGGTGGGTAGCGGGAGGAACGAGCAGTACTTC
TRBJ1-2,.,.,TRBV19,CASGGYTF,TGTGCCTCGGGTGGCTACACCTTC
TRBJ1-5,.,TRBD1,TRBV30,CAWSEGTGNQPQHF,TGTGCCTGGAGTGAAGGGACAGGGAATCAGCCCCAGCATTTT
TRBJ1-3,.,TRBD1,TRBV5-1,CASSMTGAGNTIYF,TGCGCCAGCAGCATGACAGGGGCCGGAAACACCATATATTTT